This T cell receptor (beta chain) was observed in a study of OX40 agonist ivuxolimab in advanced cancers. With respect to the entire study: Ivuxolimab was an agonistic, fully human IgG2 monoclonal antibody directed against OX40 (CD134), a costimulatory receptor. Partial responses occurred in three dose-escalation patients, of whom one had hepatocellular carcinoma and two had cutaneous melanoma. Intravenous ivuxolimab was administered to patients every 2 weeks at six dose levels: 0.01, 0.1, 0.3, 1.5, 3 and 10 mg/kg. Peripheral TCRbeta sequencing was intended to test whether TCR sequence diversity was altered and clonal T-cell expansion was caused by ivuxolimab. The paper describes the monotherapy dose-escalation part (N of about 52 patients) of the phase I trial of ivuxolimab. Among the 52 dose-escalation patients, roughly 20 had hepatocellular carcinoma, approximately 15 melanoma, 9 renal cell carcinoma and 9 head and neck cancer. The dose-escalation cohort was 82.7% male with a mean age of roughly 62 years, ranging from roughly 23 to 85. Patients were allowed to have had prior anti-PD-1, anti-PD-L1 or anti-CTLA-4 therapy, and around two fifths of the dose-escalation patients had been treated with checkpoint inhibitors.

Including the terminal cysteine and phenylalanine, the CDR3 comprises 14 residues. The retained sequence is limited to the CDR3, 42 bases, with the frame set at the first base. CDR1 and CDR2 (SGHNT, YYREEE) derive from the germline V gene (reference sequence). The V end gives up 0 bases and the J end 6 bases, leaving 5 bases in the junction not matched to a gene. Patients with a history of autoimmune disease or receiving systemic immunosuppression were excluded from the trial. Peripheral blood for TCR sequencing was collected from all dose cohorts at baseline, on cycle 4 day 1, and on cycle 7 day 1. Samples were obtained from an open-label, multicenter, first-in-human phase I dose-escalation trial of ivuxolimab. The trial enrolled adults with locally advanced or metastatic head and neck squamous cell, hepatocellular, melanoma or renal cell carcinoma. CD4+ and CD8+ T cells were sorted separately from peripheral blood before TCR sequencing.

To sequence the TCRbeta CDR3 region, genomic DNA was isolated from the sorted cells. The immunoSEQ Assay was used for sequencing of TCRbeta CDR3 regions. TCRdb carries this immuneACCESS record with in-frame sequences only. Its versions omit some clonotypes, under half of them owing to an unresolved V gene in the studies checked, with the rest unexplained. A total of about 79,000 clones appear in this sample, over 75% of them only once. The ten largest make up about 4.9% of the sample. As regards this clone: Its antigen target is currently unknown. No base-level quality is on record; no much larger clone is a single base apart.

The full study reports these points: Low levels of normalized T-cell clonal expansion were also seen in some nonresponding patients. Clonal expansion of both CD4+ and CD8+ blood T cells was observed from baseline to week 6 at doses 0.1 to 3.0 mg/kg. The antigen specificity of the peripheral T cells that underwent clonal expansion was not determined. In the 0.1-3.0 mg/kg groups, partial responders were among the patients with the lowest normalized peripheral clonal expansion, particularly in CD8+ T cells. After ivuxolimab, more expanded clones were found on average in CD8+ T cells than in CD4+ T cells.

This clonotype was obtained from an adult with an advanced solid tumor such as melanoma, head and neck, liver or kidney cancer. The specimen comprised CD4+ or CD8+ T cells sorted from blood, sampled in a trial of the OX40 agonist ivuxolimab. Recombination joined TRBV5-4 with TRBJ1-2; 7 middle bases align to TRBD1. The nucleotides are TGTGCCAGCAGCTTGGCTAGGGGGCAGGATGGCTACACCTTC. Protein translation: CASSLARGQDGYTF. Outside the CDR3, residues come from the reference TRBV5-4 and TRBJ1-2 proteins, so the full variable domain is: ETGVTQSPTHLIKTRGQQVTLRCSSQSGHNTVSWYQQALGQGPQFIFQYYREEENGRGNFPPRFSGLQFPNYSSELNVNALELDDSALYLCASSLARGQDGYTFGSGTRLTVV.